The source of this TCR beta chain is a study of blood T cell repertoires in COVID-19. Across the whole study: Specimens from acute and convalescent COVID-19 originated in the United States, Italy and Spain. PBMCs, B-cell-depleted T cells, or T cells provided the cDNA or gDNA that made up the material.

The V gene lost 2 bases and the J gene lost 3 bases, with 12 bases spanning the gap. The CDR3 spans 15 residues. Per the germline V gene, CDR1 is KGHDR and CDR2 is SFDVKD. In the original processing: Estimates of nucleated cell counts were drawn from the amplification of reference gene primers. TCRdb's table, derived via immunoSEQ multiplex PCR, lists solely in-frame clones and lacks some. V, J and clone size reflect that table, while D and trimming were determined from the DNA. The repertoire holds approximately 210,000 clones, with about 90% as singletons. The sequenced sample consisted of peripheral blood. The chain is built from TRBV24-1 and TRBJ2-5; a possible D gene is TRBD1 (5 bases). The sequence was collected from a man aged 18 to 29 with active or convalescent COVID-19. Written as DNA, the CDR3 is TGTGCCACCAGTGATTCACTGGGGCAAGAAGAGACCCAGTACTTC. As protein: CATSDSLGQEETQYF.